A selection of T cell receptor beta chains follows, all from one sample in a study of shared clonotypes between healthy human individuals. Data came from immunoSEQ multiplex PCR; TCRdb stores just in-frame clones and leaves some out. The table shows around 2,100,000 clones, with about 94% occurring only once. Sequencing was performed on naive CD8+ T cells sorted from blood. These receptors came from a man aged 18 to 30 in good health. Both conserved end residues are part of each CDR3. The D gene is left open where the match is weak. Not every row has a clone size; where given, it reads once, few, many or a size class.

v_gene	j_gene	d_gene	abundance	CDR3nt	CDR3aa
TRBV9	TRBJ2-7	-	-	TGTGCCAGCAGCGACGGGGTGGCCGACGAGCAGTACTTC	CASSDGVADEQYF
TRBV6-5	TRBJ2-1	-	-	TGTGCCAGCAGTTACCAGGGCTACAATGAGCAGTTCTTC	CASSYQGYNEQFF
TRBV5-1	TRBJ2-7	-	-	TGCGCCAGCAGCTTGGTTTTGGGAGAGCGCGACGAGCAGTACTTC	CASSLVLGERDEQYF
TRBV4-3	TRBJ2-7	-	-	TGCGCCAGCAGCAACTTGTACGGGGGGCTTCCCGAGCAGTACTTC	CASSNLYGGLPEQYF
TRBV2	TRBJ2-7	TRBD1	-	TGTGCCAGCGACAGGGGGCTCTCCTACGAGCAGTACTTC	CASDRGLSYEQYF
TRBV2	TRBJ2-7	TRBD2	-	TGTGCCAGCTCCCCCCGGGGACTACCCGTACGAGTCTCCTACGAGCAGTACTTC	CASSPRGLPVRVSYEQYF
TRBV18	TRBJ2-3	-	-	TGTGCCAGCTCACCAGGAAGCACAGATACGCAGTATTTT	CASSPGSTDTQYF
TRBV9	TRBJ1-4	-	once	TGTGCCAGCAGCGCCCCGGGAAATAATGAAAAACTGTTTTTT	CASSAPGNNEKLFF
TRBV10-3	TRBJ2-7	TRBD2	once	TGTGCCATCAGTGACATAGCGGGGGGGACCTACGAGCAGTACTTC	CAISDIAGGTYEQYF
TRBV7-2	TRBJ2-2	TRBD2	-	TGTGCCAGCAGCTTAGCGACGGCGGGGGGGCGAACCGGGGAGCTGTTTTTT	CASSLATAGGRTGELFF
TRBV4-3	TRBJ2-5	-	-	TGCGCCAGCAGCCAAGATCACCCGGAAATCCAAGAGACCCAGTACTTC	CASSQDHPEIQETQYF
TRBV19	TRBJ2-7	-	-	TGTGCCAGTAGTATAGCCGGTCCCTCCTACGAGCAGTACTTC	CASSIAGPSYEQYF
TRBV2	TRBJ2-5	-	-	TGTGCCAGCAGTGAAGCGCTCCAGTGGGAGAGGGGCCAAGAGACCCAGTACTTC	CASSEALQWERGQETQYF
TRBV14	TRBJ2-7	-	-	TGTGCCAGCAGCCAAGAAAACGTCTACGAGCAGTACTTC	CASSQENVYEQYF
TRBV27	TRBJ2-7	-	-	TGTGCCAGCAGTTTATCGGTGACAGGAGGCTCCTACGAGCAGTACTTC	CASSLSVTGGSYEQYF